One sample yielded the 27 T cell receptor beta chains listed below, sequenced in a study of control samples from healthy donors and cancer patients. The method was immunoSEQ multiplex PCR; TCRdb's version includes in-frame clones alone and lacks a portion of them. Of about 63,000 clones listed, more than 75% are singletons. The material sequenced was PBMCs. Every receptor here comes from a woman aged 60 to 75 with lung cancer.

The gene calls are TRBV29-1 and TRBJ2-7, with TRBD2 matching over 7 bases. Unmatched junction bases numbered 1, after V lost 4 bases and J lost 4 bases. Germline-derived CDR1 and CDR2 are SQVTM and ANQGSEA. The CDR3 has 11 residues. The CDR3 DNA reads as TGCAGCGTTGTGGGAGGGTACGAGCAGTACTTC. Protein sequence: CSVVGGYEQYF.

This rearrangement joins TRBV4-1 to TRBJ1-6, with 7 positions matching TRBD1. Trimming removed 0 bases from V and 10 bases from J; junction bases left unmatched: 6. CDR1 is MGHRA and CDR2 is YSYEKL in the germline V gene. CDR3 length: 15 amino acids. The CDR3: CASSQDGDSVSPLHF. CDR3 coding DNA: TGCGCCAGCAGCCAAGACGGGGACAGCGTCTCACCCCTCCACTTT.

The rearrangement links TRBV6-6 to TRBJ1-5, with no clear D. This CDR3 region has 12 residues. Germline V lookup: CDR1 MNHNY, CDR2 SVGAGI (reference sequence). V was shortened by 4 bases and J by 7 bases, with 8 bases between the two germline ends. CDR3 loop: CASSSSSQPQHF. The CDR3 region has the DNA TGTGCCAGCAGTTCCAGCTCGCAGCCCCAGCATTTT.

This clone was picked up one time. The rearrangement links TRBV5-4 to TRBJ2-7; D is ambiguous. This CDR3 spans 13 amino acids. Germline loops: CDR1 SGHNT, CDR2 YYREEE (reference sequence). V was trimmed by 2 bases and J by 13 bases, leaving 19 bases between them. CDR3 region: CASSLDGPGAVYF. For the CDR3, the DNA is TGTGCCAGCAGCTTAGACGGTCCAGGAGCAGTATACTTC. Based on the CDR3 plus reference TRBV5-4 and TRBJ2-7, the full variable domain is ETGVTQSPTHLIKTRGQQVTLRCSSQSGHNTVSWYQQALGQGPQFIFQYYREEENGRGNFPPRFSGLQFPNYSSELNVNALELDDSALYLCASSLDGPGAVYFGPGTRLTVT.

The rearrangement uses TRBV3-1 (or the pseudogene TRBV3-2) and TRBJ2-7, with 9 bases lining up with TRBD2. V shed 1 base, J shed 2 bases, and the junction held 3 bases outside the gene matches. Germline V gene sequence: CDR1 LGHDT, CDR2 YNNKEL (reference sequence). The CDR3 totals 15 residues. CDR3 in amino acids: CASSQGAGGAYEQYF. CDR3 bases: TGTGCCAGCAGCCAAGGGGCGGGAGGGGCCTACGAGCAGTACTTC.

Remarks on this clone: Other nucleotide sequences in the sample specify the same CDR3. V is TRBV5-1 and J is TRBJ1-2; D not certain. V dropped 0 bases and J dropped 7 bases, with 10 bases sitting between them. CDR1 is SGHRS, CDR2 YFSETQ, per germline. CDR3 length: 13 residues. The CDR3 sequence: CASSLAGVGGYTF. The CDR3 DNA sequence: TGCGCCAGCAGCTTGGCCGGGGTTGGTGGCTACACCTTC.

The genes are TRBV5-6 and TRBJ2-7; 11 nucleotides line up with TRBD2. The ends lost 3 bases at V and 3 bases at J; junction bases unmatched: 2. Per the germline V gene, CDR1 is SGHDT and CDR2 is YYEEEE. The CDR3 covers 14 residues. This CDR3 reads CASSSGTSGYEQYF. CDR3 DNA sequence: TGTGCCAGCAGCTCCGGGACTAGCGGCTACGAGCAGTACTTC.

The chain is built from TRBV5-1 and TRBJ2-3, with 7 nucleotides matching TRBD2. The junction had 6 bases not matched to a gene; V was cut back by 3 bases and J by 2 bases. The CDR3 has 15 amino acids. The germline V gene encodes CDR1 SGHRS and CDR2 YFSETQ. As DNA, the CDR3 is TGCGCCAGCAGCTACAGCGGGGCCAACACAGATACGCAGTATTTT. This sequence encodes CASSYSGANTDTQYF. Drawing the rest from reference TRBV5-1 and TRBJ2-3, the complete variable domain is KAGVTQTPRYLIKTRGQQVTLSCSPISGHRSVSWYQQTPGQGLQFLFEYFSETQRNKGNFPGRFSGRQFSNSRSEMNVSTLELGDSALYLCASSYSGANTDTQYFGPGTRLTVL.

J is TRBJ2-1 and V is TRBV30; D gene uncertain. The germline V gene has CDR1 GTSNPN and CDR2 SVGIG (reference sequence). The V gene lost 0 bases and the J gene lost 8 bases, with 5 bases spanning the gap. This CDR3 has 11 residues. The CDR3 region has the DNA TGTGCCTGGAGTGTACTTGATGAGCAGTTCTTC. Translated: CAWSVLDEQFF.

The chain combines TRBV2 with TRBJ1-2, with D unclear. There are 13 residues in the CDR3. Trimming cost V 4 bases and J 5 bases, with 11 bases left between them. Germline V lookup: CDR1 SNHLY, CDR2 FYNNEI. Here the CDR3 DNA reads TGTGCCAGCAGTGGGTTACCGGGGTATGGCTACACCTTC. Protein sequence: CASSGLPGYGYTF.

For the CDR3, the DNA is TGCGCCAGCAGCCCGAATCCCCAGACCGGGGAGCTGTTTTTT. This gives the protein CASSPNPQTGELFF. The rearrangement links TRBV4-1 to TRBJ2-2; unclear D gene. The germline V and J ends were trimmed by 4 bases and 5 bases, with 11 bases remaining between them. Germline V gene lookup returns CDR1 MGHRA and CDR2 YSYEKL. CDR3 size: 14 residues.

The chain employs TRBV7-6 and TRBJ2-7, with D possibly being TRBD1 (5 bases). This CDR3 comprises 16 residues. Germline lookup yields CDR1 SGHVS and CDR2 FNYEAQ. The V gene lost 0 bases and the J gene lost 3 bases, with 15 bases spanning the gap. The DNA for the CDR3 is TGTGCCAGCAGCTTAGCATCTTTGGGGCGAAGCTACGAGCAGTACTTC. This translates into CASSLASLGRSYEQYF.

V gene TRBV9 combines with J gene TRBJ2-7, with 8 bases identical to TRBD1. Germline CDR1 reads SGDLS; CDR2 reads YYNGEE. CDR3 size: 15 residues. After removal of 4 bases from V and 0 bases from J, the junction contained 6 bases not matched to a gene. The CDR3 DNA reads as TGTGCCAGCAGCCTAAGACAGGGGAGCTCCTACGAGCAGTACTTC. This encodes CASSLRQGSSYEQYF.

This clone was seen a single time. The chain links TRBV19 to TRBJ2-3; 7 bases line up with TRBD1. The V gene's germline CDR1 is LNHDA and CDR2 SQIVND (reference sequence). After removal of 6 bases from V and 3 bases from J, the junction contained 6 bases not matched to a gene. The CDR3 consists of 14 residues. The CDR3 spells CASSRQQGTDTQYF. The CDR3 DNA reads TGTGCCAGTAGCAGACAACAGGGGACAGATACGCAGTATTTT.

J is TRBJ1-5 and V is TRBV7-8; TRBD1 aligns across 11 bases. The length of the CDR3 is 16 residues. V gave up 7 bases and J gave up 6 bases; unmatched junction bases: 11. The germline V gene has CDR1 SGHVS and CDR2 FQNEAQ. This CDR3 is CASTLSGQGVGQPQHF. In nucleotides, the CDR3 is TGTGCCAGCACCCTTTCGGGACAGGGGGTGGGTCAGCCCCAGCATTTT.

V usage is TRBV7-6 and J usage is TRBJ2-6; 7 nucleotides agree with TRBD2. The CDR3 loop spans 15 amino acids. CDR1 and CDR2 (germline): SGHVS, FNYEAQ. J gave up 3 bases and V 5 bases, and 4 bases lay outside the gene matches. CDR3: CASSATGGGANVLTF. The CDR3 coding sequence is TGTGCCAGCAGCGCAACGGGGGGTGGGGCCAACGTCCTGACTTTC.

The V and J genes are TRBV15 and TRBJ2-2; 11 bases match TRBD2. Germline trimming cut 0 bases from V and 3 bases from J; bases unmatched to any gene: 9. CDR3 length: 19 residues. Germline V gene lookup returns CDR1 LNHNV and CDR2 YYDKDF (reference sequence). CDR3 bases: TGTGCCACCAGCAGAGATGTTCCTAGCGGGGGGCTTGACACCGGGGAGCTGTTTTTT. Translation gives CATSRDVPSGGLDTGELFF.

This chain connects TRBV19 to TRBJ2-7, with D perhaps matching TRBD1 (6 bases). The germline CDR1 and CDR2 sequences are LNHDA and SQIVND (reference sequence). The V and J ends lost 3 bases and 3 bases respectively, with 9 bases between them. This CDR3 spans 13 amino acids. CDR3 in DNA: TGTGCCAGTAGTATGTTAGGGGGCTACGAGCAGTACTTC. It yields the protein CASSMLGGYEQYF.

This clone has only a few counts. The chain joins TRBV11-2 to TRBJ2-3, with 10 nucleotides matching TRBD2. Germline V CDR1 and CDR2: SGHAT, FQNNGV. The CDR3 spans 16 residues. Losses at the gene ends were 5 bases for V and 2 bases for J; bases not matched to a gene: 7. The CDR3 nucleotides are TGTGCCAGCAGCCTCAGACTAGCGGGCCCCACAGATACGCAGTATTTT. Residues: CASSLRLAGPTDTQYF.

The chain links TRBV15 to TRBJ1-2; TRBD1 aligns across 10 bases. Germline trimming cut 0 bases from V and 10 bases from J; bases unmatched to any gene: 8. CDR1 and CDR2 (germline): LNHNV, YYDKDF (reference sequence). The CDR3 contains 15 residues. The CDR3 nucleotides are TGTGCCACCAGCAGAGACCTGGGACAGGGGCTATCCTACACCTTC. Its protein product is CATSRDLGQGLSYTF.

The chain combines TRBV5-1 with TRBJ2-3, with D maybe TRBD1 (6 bases). Germline V lookup: CDR1 SGHRS, CDR2 YFSETQ. The CDR3 sequence is 14 residues long. V lost 0 bases and J lost 4, with 9 bases in between. CDR3 region: CASSLGQVSDTQYF. CDR3 DNA sequence: TGCGCCAGCAGCTTGGGACAGGTATCAGATACGCAGTATTTT.

This clone was counted a few times. The V gene is TRBV7-8, the J gene TRBJ1-1; D remains ambiguous. Between the trimmed V and J ends, which lost 0 bases and 3 bases, there was a span of 5 bases. This CDR3 comprises 13 residues. Germline V lookup: CDR1 SGHVS, CDR2 FQNEAQ. The chain's CDR3 is CASSLASYTEAFF. The CDR3 coding sequence is TGTGCCAGCAGCTTAGCGTCATACACTGAAGCTTTCTTT.

The V and J genes are TRBV24-1 and TRBJ2-7; a possible D gene is TRBD2 (6 bases). Deletions cut 9 bases from V and 1 base from J, with 9 bases between. CDR3 size: 12 residues. Per germline, CDR1 KGHDR and CDR2 SFDVKD. Written as DNA, the CDR3 is TGTGCCACCCAGGGAGGATCCTACGAGCAGTACTTC. Amino acid sequence: CATQGGSYEQYF.

The V and J genes are TRBV7-3 and TRBJ1-1, with D maybe TRBD1 (5 bases). Germline CDR1 and CDR2: SGHTA and FQGTGA. This CDR3 spans 15 amino acids. Trimming pared 5 bases from V and 4 bases from J, leaving 17 bases between. CDR3 bases: TGTGCCAGCAGCGCCGGTGCCGGGGGGGGCACTGAAGCTTTCTTT. It encodes CASSAGAGGGTEAFF.

The chain uses TRBV19 and TRBJ1-6, with D tentatively TRBD1 (6 bases). Germline values: CDR1 LNHDA, CDR2 SQIVND (reference sequence). The ends were cut back, 3 bases at V and 13 bases at J, with 25 bases in the middle. The CDR3 runs 17 residues. This chain's CDR3 is CASSIHQGPSSDLPLHF. The CDR3 nucleotides are TGTGCCAGTAGTATTCACCAGGGGCCTTCTTCCGATTTGCCCCTCCACTTT.

The V and J genes are TRBV5-4 and TRBJ1-1; the D is unclear. The V gene's germline CDR1 is SGHNT and CDR2 YYREEE (reference sequence). Trimming shortened V by 2 bases and J by 0 bases, and 8 bases separated the two germline ends. CDR3 length: 14 amino acids. CDR3 residues: CASSLVGMNTEAFF. CDR3 DNA: TGTGCCAGCAGCTTAGTCGGAATGAACACTGAAGCTTTCTTT.

This clone was counted between two and nine times. The J gene is TRBJ2-3, the V gene TRBV25-1; the D is unclear. V was cut by 4 bases and J by 2 bases, with 10 bases left in between. Germline CDR1 is MGHDK and CDR2 is SYGVNS. CDR3 length: 14 amino acids. CDR3 region: CASSVSSLTDTQYF. In DNA, the CDR3 is TGTGCCAGCAGTGTGTCTTCCCTCACAGATACGCAGTATTTT. The entire variable domain, with the rest obtained from reference TRBV25-1 and TRBJ2-3, is as follows: EADIYQTPRYLVIGTGKKITLECSQTMGHDKMYWYQQDPGMELHLIHYSYGVNSTEKGDLSSESTVSRIRTEHFPLTLESARPSHTSQYLCASSVSSLTDTQYFGPGTRLTVL.